The 27 T cell receptor beta chains in this list originate from one sample, sequenced in a study of T cells in localized non-small cell lung cancer. Measured with immunoSEQ multiplex PCR; TCRdb has only the in-frame clones, and not every one. This table has 90,000 or so clones, about 91% appearing once. The material sequenced was peripheral blood, taken before any cancer treatment. The receptors here all came from a man aged 35-69 years with stage I squamous cell lung carcinoma.

This clone has more than one count but fewer than ten. The chain couples TRBV2 to TRBJ1-3; D uncertain. The CDR3 runs 17 residues. Germline CDR1 is SNHLY and CDR2 is FYNNEI. V shed 2 bases and J shed 0 bases, with 14 bases lying between them. In DNA, the CDR3 is TGTGCCAGCAGTGAATACGGGCTACCTCACTCTGGAAACACCATATATTTT. Translated: CASSEYGLPHSGNTIYF.

This clone has more than one count but fewer than ten. The rearrangement links TRBV7-9 to TRBJ1-3, with D unclear. This CDR3 is built from 15 residues. Trimming cost V 3 bases and J 4 bases, with 13 bases left between them. Germline CDR1 SEHNR, CDR2 FQNEAQ (reference sequence). The chain's CDR3 is CASSFTLTAGNTIYF. CDR3 DNA: TGTGCCAGCAGCTTCACCCTGACTGCCGGAAACACCATATATTTT.

The rearrangement uses TRBV29-1 and TRBJ2-7, with a tentative D call TRBD1 (6 bases). Per germline, CDR1 SQVTM and CDR2 ANQGSEA. V was cut by 6 bases and J by 4 bases, with 10 bases left in between. This CDR3 is built from 11 residues. The CDR3 sequence: CSVRQEYEQYF. CDR3 sequence (DNA): TGCAGCGTCAGACAGGAATACGAGCAGTACTTC.

V is TRBV19 and J is TRBJ2-3; 8 nucleotides agree with TRBD2. The V segment lost 5 bases and the J segment 3 bases; nucleotides outside the gene matches: 7. Germline V lookup: CDR1 LNHDA, CDR2 SQIVND (reference sequence). The CDR3 runs to 15 residues. CDR3 nucleotide sequence: TGTGCCAGTAGTCCCGGGACTAGGGTAACAGATACGCAGTATTTT. It codes for CASSPGTRVTDTQYF.

The chain uses TRBV7-2 and TRBJ2-1; 7 bases fit TRBD1. The CDR3 length is 12 residues. Germline-derived CDR1 and CDR2 are SGHTA and FQGNSA. V lost 5 bases and J lost 10; bases outside the gene matches: 5. CDR3 coding DNA: TGTGCCAGCAGCCAACAGGGGCGAGAGCAGTTCTTC. Translation gives CASSQQGREQFF.

The rearrangement uses TRBV10-3 and TRBJ1-6; no reliable D call. The CDR3 has 13 amino acids. The germline gives CDR1 ENHRY, CDR2 SYGVKD. The germline V and J ends were trimmed by 2 bases and 6 bases, with 5 bases remaining between them. Here the CDR3 reads CAISEDLNSPLHF. The CDR3 bases are TGTGCCATCAGTGAGGACCTTAATTCACCCCTCCACTTT.

This sequence joins TRBV5-1 and TRBJ1-1; 7 nucleotides agree with TRBD1. The CDR3 contains 15 residues. Trimming at V came to 0 bases and at J to 6 bases, leaving 8 bases not matched to a gene. Per the germline V gene, CDR1 is SGHRS and CDR2 is YFSETQ. CDR3 DNA: TGCGCCAGCAGCTTGGCCGAGACAGGGTCTTCTGAAGCTTTCTTT. This translates into CASSLAETGSSEAFF.

This clone was observed once. This chain joins TRBV7-9 and TRBJ1-1, with D unclear. In germline, CDR1 is SEHNR, CDR2 FQNEAQ (reference sequence). CDR3 length: 12 amino acids. V lost 7 bases to trimming and J lost 4 bases, with 10 bases between them. The CDR3: CASTNLGTEAFF. Here the CDR3 DNA reads TGTGCCAGCACCAATCTTGGCACTGAAGCTTTCTTT.

The table lists this clone with a count of one. The chain employs TRBV5-1 and TRBJ1-1; 8 nucleotides agree with TRBD1. Germline V lookup: CDR1 SGHRS, CDR2 YFSETQ. After removal of 1 base from V and 4 bases from J, the junction contained 6 bases not matched to a gene. The CDR3 runs to 15 residues. The CDR3 DNA follows: TGCGCCAGCAGCTTGTCTGTTACAGGGGGCACTGAAGCTTTCTTT. Residues: CASSLSVTGGTEAFF.

This clone was seen a single time. At one end, the junction sequence differs from germline, possibly due to a read error. This chain joins TRBV27 and TRBJ1-1, with TRBD1 matching over 8 bases. CDR3 length: 13 residues. CDR1 is MNHEY, CDR2 SMNVEV, per germline (reference sequence). The CDR3 loop is CASSLYGGQEGFF. The CDR3 DNA reads as TGTGCCAGCAGTTTATATGGGGGACAGGAAGGTTTCTTT.

V is TRBV6-5 and J is TRBJ2-4; weak D call: TRBD2 (6 bases). The CDR3 is 13 amino acids. The V and J ends lost 2 bases and 6 bases respectively, with 8 bases between them. Germline V gives CDR1 MNHEY, CDR2 SVGAGI. The CDR3 here is CASSYNGGNIQYF. The CDR3 nucleotides read TGTGCCAGCAGTTACAACGGGGGAAACATTCAGTACTTC.

This chain uses TRBV5-6 with TRBJ2-6; D call uncertain. The CDR3 runs 15 residues. Trimming removed 0 bases from V and 2 bases from J, with 6 bases in between. The germline gives CDR1 SGHDT, CDR2 YYEEEE. CDR3 region: CASSLGVTGANVLTF. The CDR3 DNA reads as TGTGCCAGCAGCTTGGGGGTTACTGGGGCCAACGTCCTGACTTTC. The complete variable domain, with remaining parts taken from reference TRBV5-6 and TRBJ2-6, reads DAGVTQSPTHLIKTRGQQVTLRCSPKSGHDTVSWYQQALGQGPQFIFQYYEEEERQRGNFPDRFSGHQFPNYSSELNVNALLLGDSALYLCASSLGVTGANVLTFGAGSRLTVL.

The chain employs TRBV18 and TRBJ1-5, with 7 bases matching TRBD1. The germline gives CDR1 KGHSH, CDR2 LQKENI. CDR3 length: 13 amino acids. DNA of the CDR3: TGTGCTGGCCGGGACAGCCTCAATCAGCCCCAGCATTTT. Translating gives CAGRDSLNQPQHF.

This clone appeared a single time. The chain links TRBV4-3 to TRBJ2-1; 14 bases match TRBD2. Germline V lookup: CDR1 LGHNA, CDR2 YSLEER. There are 18 residues in the CDR3. V lost 0 bases to trimming and J lost 6 bases; unmatched junction nucleotides: 7. CDR3 in amino acids: CASSQDLGTSGGRNEQFF. CDR3 sequence (DNA): TGCGCCAGCAGCCAAGATTTGGGGACTAGCGGGGGCCGCAATGAGCAGTTCTTC.

The rearrangement uses TRBV28 and TRBJ1-4; 7 bases line up with TRBD1. J was trimmed by 2 bases and V by 10 bases; bases with no gene match: 7. This CDR3 is 14 amino acids long. The germline CDR1 and CDR2 sequences are MDHEN and SYDVKM. CDR3 nucleotides: TGTGCCACCTCTGGGGACAGCACTAATGAAAAACTGTTTTTT. Its protein product is CATSGDSTNEKLFF. Supplemented by reference TRBV28 and TRBJ1-4, the full variable domain reads DVKVTQSSRYLVKRTGEKVFLECVQDMDHENMFWYRQDPGLGLRLIYFSYDVKMKEKGDIPEGYSVSREKKERFSLILESASTNQTSMYLCATSGDSTNEKLFFGSGTQLSVL.

This clone was counted only a few times. The chain employs TRBV6-4 and TRBJ2-2; maybe TRBD2 (5 bases). The CDR3 is made up of 13 amino acids. Trimming stripped 2 bases from V and 4 bases from J, with 5 bases between. Germline V lookup: CDR1 MRHNA, CDR2 SNTAGT. The CDR3 DNA reads as TGTGCCAGCAGTGACGGGAGCACCGGGGAGCTGTTTTTT. Protein sequence: CASSDGSTGELFF.

V is TRBV28 and J is TRBJ1-2, with D tentatively TRBD1 (5 bases). Germline V gives CDR1 MDHEN, CDR2 SYDVKM. The V and J ends lost 7 bases and 2 bases respectively, with 11 bases between them. The CDR3 consists of 13 residues. The CDR3 loop is CASIEAGNYGYTF. As DNA, the CDR3 is TGTGCCAGCATCGAAGCAGGGAACTATGGCTACACCTTC.

The CDR3 coding sequence is TGCGCCAGCAGCCAAGCTCGGGACATAAAGAGCTCCTATAATTCACCCCTCCACTTT. The encoded protein is CASSQARDIKSSYNSPLHF. The J gene is TRBJ1-6, the V gene TRBV4-1; perhaps TRBD1 as D (6 bases). V gave up 1 base and J gave up 0 bases, with 16 bases separating them. The V gene's germline CDR1 is MGHRA and CDR2 YSYEKL. The CDR3 extends over 19 amino acids.

This clone was detected only a few times. V usage is TRBV5-6 and J usage is TRBJ2-1; no clear D. Germline V gene sequence: CDR1 SGHDT, CDR2 YYEEEE. The CDR3 is made up of 15 amino acids. The V and J ends lost 0 bases and 4 bases respectively, with 11 bases between them. The CDR3 sequence: CASSLGGYVYNEQFF. The DNA for the CDR3 is TGTGCCAGCAGCTTGGGTGGATACGTGTACAATGAGCAGTTCTTC.

The V and J genes are TRBV5-1 and TRBJ1-1; D may be TRBD1 (5 bases). The CDR3 has 15 residues. V was cut by 8 bases and J by 1 base, with 18 bases left in between. Germline V gene lookup returns CDR1 SGHRS and CDR2 YFSETQ. The DNA of the CDR3 is TGCGCCAGTCACGGCCCGGGGGTCGGGAACACTGAAGCTTTCTTT. This translates into CASHGPGVGNTEAFF. The whole variable domain, remainder taken from reference TRBV5-1 and TRBJ1-1, is KAGVTQTPRYLIKTRGQQVTLSCSPISGHRSVSWYQQTPGQGLQFLFEYFSETQRNKGNFPGRFSGRQFSNSRSEMNVSTLELGDSALYLCASHGPGVGNTEAFFGQGTRLTVV.

This chain uses TRBV19 with TRBJ1-1; D is undetermined. CDR3 length: 12 residues. Germline CDR1 LNHDA, CDR2 SQIVND (reference sequence). Trimming took off 9 bases at V and 1 base at J, with 9 bases between the two ends. This CDR3 reads CASTKANTEAFF. DNA for the CDR3: TGTGCCAGCACCAAGGCGAACACTGAAGCTTTCTTT.

The rearrangement uses TRBV12-1 and TRBJ1-1. TRBV12-1 is noted as a pseudogene. The CDR3 runs to 12 residues. CDR3 DNA sequence: TGTGCCAGCAGCTTTTGGGTGACTGAAGCTTTCTTT. Residues: CASSFWVTEAFF.

The chain links TRBV25-1 to TRBJ2-3; D not resolved. CDR1 and CDR2 (germline): MGHDK, SYGVNS. V dropped 4 bases and J dropped 4 bases, with 12 bases sitting between them. The CDR3 has 14 residues. The CDR3 bases are TGTGCCAGCAGTGCCATACGGCCGCCAGATACGCAGTATTTT. Its protein product is CASSAIRPPDTQYF.

The chain carries TRBV5-1 and TRBJ1-6; TRBD1 matches 7 bases. CDR3 length equals 14 residues. Germline V gene sequence: CDR1 SGHRS, CDR2 YFSETQ. V shed 4 bases, J shed 10 bases, and the junction held 8 bases outside the gene matches. CDR3 loop: CASSLRQGESPLHF. DNA for the CDR3: TGCGCCAGCAGCCTAAGACAGGGAGAATCACCCCTCCACTTT. Full variable domain (outside the CDR3, taken from reference TRBV5-1 and TRBJ1-6): KAGVTQTPRYLIKTRGQQVTLSCSPISGHRSVSWYQQTPGQGLQFLFEYFSETQRNKGNFPGRFSGRQFSNSRSEMNVSTLELGDSALYLCASSLRQGESPLHFGNGTRLTVT.

The V and J genes are TRBV28 and TRBJ1-1; D not certain. CDR1 and CDR2 (germline): MDHEN, SYDVKM. The CDR3 loop spans 13 amino acids. V lost 5 bases and J lost 3, with 10 bases in between. CDR3 sequence (DNA): TGTGCCAGCAGTATCGTGGGCGACACTGAAGCTTTCTTT. The encoded protein is CASSIVGDTEAFF. The whole variable domain, filled in from reference TRBV28 and TRBJ1-1, reads DVKVTQSSRYLVKRTGEKVFLECVQDMDHENMFWYRQDPGLGLRLIYFSYDVKMKEKGDIPEGYSVSREKKERFSLILESASTNQTSMYLCASSIVGDTEAFFGQGTRLTVV.

This chain joins TRBV9 and TRBJ2-1, with D possibly TRBD1 on 5 matching bases. The CDR3 totals 18 residues. The germline V gene has CDR1 SGDLS and CDR2 YYNGEE. The V and J ends lost 3 bases and 4 bases respectively, with 23 bases between them. CDR3 bases: TGTGCCAGCAGCGGATCCCGTCTAAGGGGCCCCACTTACAATGAGCAGTTCTTC. Translated, it gives CASSGSRLRGPTYNEQFF.

This chain connects TRBV10-1 to TRBJ1-5; D is unclear. Germline V gene sequence: CDR1 WNHNN, CDR2 SYGVQD (reference sequence). Trimming left V 6 bases short and J 7 bases short, with 19 bases between. The CDR3 totals 15 residues. CDR3 sequence reads: CASRLGFSTDQPQHF. In DNA, the CDR3 is TGCGCCAGCAGGTTGGGGTTCTCTACTGACCAGCCCCAGCATTTT.